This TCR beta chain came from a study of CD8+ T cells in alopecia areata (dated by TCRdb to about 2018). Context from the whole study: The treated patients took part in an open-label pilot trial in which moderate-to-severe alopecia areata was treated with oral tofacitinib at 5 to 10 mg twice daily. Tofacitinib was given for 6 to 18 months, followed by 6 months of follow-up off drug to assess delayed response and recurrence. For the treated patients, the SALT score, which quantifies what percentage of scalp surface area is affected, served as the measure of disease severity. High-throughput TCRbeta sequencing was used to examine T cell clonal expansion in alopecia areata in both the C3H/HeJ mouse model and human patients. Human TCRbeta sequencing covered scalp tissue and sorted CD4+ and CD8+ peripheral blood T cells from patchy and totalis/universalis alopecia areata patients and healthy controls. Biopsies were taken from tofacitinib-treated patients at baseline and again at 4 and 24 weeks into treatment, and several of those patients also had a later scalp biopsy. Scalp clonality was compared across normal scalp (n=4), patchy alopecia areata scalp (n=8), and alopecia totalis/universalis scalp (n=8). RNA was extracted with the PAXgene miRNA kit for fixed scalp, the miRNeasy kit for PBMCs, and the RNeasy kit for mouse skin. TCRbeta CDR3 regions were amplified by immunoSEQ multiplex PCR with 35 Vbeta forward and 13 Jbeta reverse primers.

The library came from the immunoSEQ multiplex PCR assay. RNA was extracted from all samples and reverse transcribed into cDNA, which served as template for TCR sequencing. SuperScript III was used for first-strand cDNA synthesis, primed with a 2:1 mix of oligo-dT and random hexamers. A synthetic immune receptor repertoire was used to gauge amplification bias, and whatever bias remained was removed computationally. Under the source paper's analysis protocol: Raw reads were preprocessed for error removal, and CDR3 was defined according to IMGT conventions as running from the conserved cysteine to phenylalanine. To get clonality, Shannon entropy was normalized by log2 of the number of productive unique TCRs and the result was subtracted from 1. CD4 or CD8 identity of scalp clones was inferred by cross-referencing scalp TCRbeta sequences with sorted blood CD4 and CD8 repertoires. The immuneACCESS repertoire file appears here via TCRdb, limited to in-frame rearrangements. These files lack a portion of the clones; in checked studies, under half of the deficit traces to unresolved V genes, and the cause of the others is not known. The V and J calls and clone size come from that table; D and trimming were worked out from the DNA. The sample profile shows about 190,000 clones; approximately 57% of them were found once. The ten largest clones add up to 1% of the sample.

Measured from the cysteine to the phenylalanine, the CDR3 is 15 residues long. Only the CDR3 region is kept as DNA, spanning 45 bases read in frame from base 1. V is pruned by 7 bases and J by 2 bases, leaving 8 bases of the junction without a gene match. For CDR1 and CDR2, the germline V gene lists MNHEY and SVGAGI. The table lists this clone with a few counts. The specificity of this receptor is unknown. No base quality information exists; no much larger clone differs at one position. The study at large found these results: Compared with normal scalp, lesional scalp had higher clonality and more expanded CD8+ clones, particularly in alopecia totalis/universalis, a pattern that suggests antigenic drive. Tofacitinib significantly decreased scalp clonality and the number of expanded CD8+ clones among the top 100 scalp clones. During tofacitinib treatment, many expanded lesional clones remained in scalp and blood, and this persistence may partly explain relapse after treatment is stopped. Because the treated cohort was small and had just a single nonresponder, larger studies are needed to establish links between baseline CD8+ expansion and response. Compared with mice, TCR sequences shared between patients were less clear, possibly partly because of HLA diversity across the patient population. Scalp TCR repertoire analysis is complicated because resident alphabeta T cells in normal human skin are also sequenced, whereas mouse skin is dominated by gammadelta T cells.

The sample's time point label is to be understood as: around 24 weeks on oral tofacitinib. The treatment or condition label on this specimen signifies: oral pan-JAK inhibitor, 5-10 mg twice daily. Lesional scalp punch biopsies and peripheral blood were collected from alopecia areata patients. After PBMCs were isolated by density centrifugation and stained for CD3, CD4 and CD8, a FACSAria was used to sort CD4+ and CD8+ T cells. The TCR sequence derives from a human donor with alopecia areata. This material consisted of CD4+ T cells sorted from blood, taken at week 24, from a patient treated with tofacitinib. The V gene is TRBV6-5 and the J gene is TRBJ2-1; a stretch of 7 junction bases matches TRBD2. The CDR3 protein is CASTLLGGAYNEQFF. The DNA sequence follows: TGTGCCAGCACCCTCTTGGGGGGGGCCTACAATGAGCAGTTCTTC.